This section outlines one TCR beta chain sequence together with its context. Antigen: not known. The germline gives CDR1 MGHDK, CDR2 SYGVNS. This CDR3 contains 15 residues. Trimming cost V 1 base and J 10 bases; bases outside gene matches: 7. Reverse transcribing all isolated RNA meant expressed TCRB transcripts were sequenced. For naive, central memory and regulatory T cell samples, reads averaged about 3.7 million. Measured with immunoSEQ multiplex PCR; TCRdb has only the in-frame clones, and not every one. The sample holds around 250,000 clones, around 15% seen once. The data belong to a study of beta chain features in type 1 diabetes. Overall study context: When patients were set against healthy donors, age, gender and cell yields were similar. Examination covered roughly 100,000,000 sorted cells spanning all samples.

Study findings and constraints: When Type 1 diabetes patients were examined, their TCRB CDR3s proved moderately but significantly shorter in all four CD4+ subsets.

Each sorted population was over 95% pure. The sample taken for sequencing was naive CD4+ T cells from blood. The V and J genes are TRBV25-1 and TRBJ2-1; 10 bases are shared with TRBD2. The source is a man aged 30 to 45 with type 1 diabetes. The CDR3: CASSESSGSSQEQFF. In nucleotides, the CDR3 is TGTGCCAGCAGTGAATCTAGCGGGAGTTCACAGGAGCAGTTCTTC. Full variable domain (missing parts from reference TRBV25-1 and TRBJ2-1): EADIYQTPRYLVIGTGKKITLECSQTMGHDKMYWYQQDPGMELHLIHYSYGVNSTEKGDLSSESTVSRIRTEHFPLTLESARPSHTSQYLCASSESSGSSQEQFFGPGTRLTVL.